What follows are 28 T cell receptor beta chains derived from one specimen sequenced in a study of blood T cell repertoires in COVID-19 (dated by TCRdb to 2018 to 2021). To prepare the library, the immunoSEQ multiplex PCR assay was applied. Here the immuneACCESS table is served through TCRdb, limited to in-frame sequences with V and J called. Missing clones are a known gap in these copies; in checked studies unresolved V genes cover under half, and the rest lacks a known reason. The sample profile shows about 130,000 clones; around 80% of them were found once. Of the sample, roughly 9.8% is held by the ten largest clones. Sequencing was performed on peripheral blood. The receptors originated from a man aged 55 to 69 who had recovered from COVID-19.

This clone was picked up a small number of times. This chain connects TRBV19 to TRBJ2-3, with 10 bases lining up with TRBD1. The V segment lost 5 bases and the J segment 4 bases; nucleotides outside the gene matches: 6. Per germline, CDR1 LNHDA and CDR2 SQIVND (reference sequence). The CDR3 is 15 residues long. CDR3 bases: TGTGCCAGTAGTGGGACAGGGGCATCCCCAGATACGCAGTATTTT. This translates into CASSGTGASPDTQYF.

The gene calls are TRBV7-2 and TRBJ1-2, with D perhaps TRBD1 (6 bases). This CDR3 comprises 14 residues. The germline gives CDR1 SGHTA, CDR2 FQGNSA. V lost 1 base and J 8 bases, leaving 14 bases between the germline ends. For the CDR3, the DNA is TGTGCCAGCAGCTTAGACAGGGCCTGGAGGGGCTACACCTTC. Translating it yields CASSLDRAWRGYTF.

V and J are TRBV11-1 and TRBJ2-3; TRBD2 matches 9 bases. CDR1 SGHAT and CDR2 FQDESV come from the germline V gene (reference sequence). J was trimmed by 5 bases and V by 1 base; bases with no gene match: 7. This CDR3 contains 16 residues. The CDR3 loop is CASSLVAGGLVDTQYF. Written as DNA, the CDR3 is TGTGCCAGCAGCTTAGTGGCGGGGGGGCTGGTAGATACGCAGTATTTT.

The CDR3 sequence is CASSSGTVRPEQFF. CDR3 nucleotides: TGTGCCAGCAGTTCCGGGACAGTCAGGCCTGAGCAGTTCTTC. V gene TRBV28 combines with J gene TRBJ2-1; 7 nucleotides agree with TRBD1. V shed 4 bases, J shed 9 bases, and the junction held 9 bases outside the gene matches. CDR1 MDHEN and CDR2 SYDVKM come from the germline V gene. This CDR3 region has 14 residues.

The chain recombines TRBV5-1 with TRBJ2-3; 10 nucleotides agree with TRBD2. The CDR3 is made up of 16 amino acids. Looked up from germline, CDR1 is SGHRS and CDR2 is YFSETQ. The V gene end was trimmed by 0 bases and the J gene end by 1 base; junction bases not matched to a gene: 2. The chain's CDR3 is CASSLGLAGGTDTQYF. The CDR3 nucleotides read TGCGCCAGCAGCTTGGGTCTAGCGGGGGGCACAGATACGCAGTATTTT.

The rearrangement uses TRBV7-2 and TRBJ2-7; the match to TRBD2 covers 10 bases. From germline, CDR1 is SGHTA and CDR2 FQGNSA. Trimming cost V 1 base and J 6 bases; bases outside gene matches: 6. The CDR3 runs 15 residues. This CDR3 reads CASSLGGLAKAEQYF. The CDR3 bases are TGTGCCAGCAGCTTAGGGGGACTAGCGAAAGCCGAGCAGTACTTC.

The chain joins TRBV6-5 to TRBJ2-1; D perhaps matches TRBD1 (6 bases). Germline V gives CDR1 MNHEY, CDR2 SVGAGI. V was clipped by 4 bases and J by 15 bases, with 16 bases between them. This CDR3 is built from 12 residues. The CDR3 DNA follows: TGTGCCAGCAGTTCTCCAGGGGTCCGGGCGTTCTTC. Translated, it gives CASSSPGVRAFF.

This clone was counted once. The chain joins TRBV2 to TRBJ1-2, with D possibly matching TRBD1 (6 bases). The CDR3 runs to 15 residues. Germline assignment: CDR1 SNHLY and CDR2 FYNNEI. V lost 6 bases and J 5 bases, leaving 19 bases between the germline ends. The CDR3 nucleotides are TGTGCCAGCAGCTGGACAGCCGACCTGGCGTATGGCTACACCTTC. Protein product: CASSWTADLAYGYTF.

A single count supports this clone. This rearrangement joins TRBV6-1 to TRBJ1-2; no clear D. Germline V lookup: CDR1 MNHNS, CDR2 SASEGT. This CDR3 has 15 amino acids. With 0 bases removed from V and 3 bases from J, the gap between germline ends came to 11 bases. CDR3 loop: CASSEALARDYGYTF. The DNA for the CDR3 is TGTGCCAGCAGTGAAGCCTTAGCCCGCGACTATGGCTACACCTTC.

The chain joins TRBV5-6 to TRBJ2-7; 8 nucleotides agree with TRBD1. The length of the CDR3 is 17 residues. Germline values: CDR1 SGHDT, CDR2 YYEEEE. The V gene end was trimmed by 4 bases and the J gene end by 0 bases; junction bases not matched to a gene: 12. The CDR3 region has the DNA TGTGCCAGCAGCCGGACCGGGACAGGTCCATCCTCCTACGAGCAGTACTTC. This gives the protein CASSRTGTGPSSYEQYF.

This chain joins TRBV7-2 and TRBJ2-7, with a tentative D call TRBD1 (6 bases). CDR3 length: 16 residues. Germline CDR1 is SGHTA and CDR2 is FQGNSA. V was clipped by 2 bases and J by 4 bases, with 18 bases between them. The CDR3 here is CASSLTPTGINYEQYF. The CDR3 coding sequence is TGTGCCAGCAGCTTAACCCCGACAGGAATCAATTACGAGCAGTACTTC.

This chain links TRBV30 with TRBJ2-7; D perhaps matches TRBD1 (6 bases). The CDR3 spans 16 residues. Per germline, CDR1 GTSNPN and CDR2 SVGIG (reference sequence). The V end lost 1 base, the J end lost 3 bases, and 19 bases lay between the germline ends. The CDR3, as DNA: TGTGCCTGGAGTGCCTACGCCTCGTTGACAGGCTACGAGCAGTACTTC. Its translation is CAWSAYASLTGYEQYF.

Here the CDR3 DNA reads TGTGCCAGCAGCCCCGCCGGGACTGTGAGCTCCTACGAGCAGTACTTC. Translation gives CASSPAGTVSSYEQYF. This rearrangement joins TRBV7-2 to TRBJ2-7, with D tentatively TRBD2 (6 bases). The V gene lost 5 bases and the J gene lost 0 bases, with 17 bases spanning the gap. Germline CDR1 and CDR2: SGHTA and FQGNSA. The CDR3 runs to 16 residues. Complete variable domain (other parts from reference TRBV7-2 and TRBJ2-7): GAGVSQSPSNKVTEKGKDVELRCDPISGHTALYWYRQSLGQGLEFLIYFQGNSAPDKSGLPSDRFSAERTGGSVSTLTIQRTQQEDSAVYLCASSPAGTVSSYEQYFGPGTRLTVT.

For the CDR3, the DNA is TGTGCCAGCAGCCAAGAGGACAGGGCCTCAGAAAAACTGTTTTTT. This encodes CASSQEDRASEKLFF. This sequence joins TRBV4-2 and TRBJ1-4, with 8 bases aligning to TRBD1. This CDR3 comprises 15 residues. V gave up 0 bases and J gave up 8 bases; unmatched junction bases: 5. The germline V gene encodes CDR1 LGHNA and CDR2 YNFKEQ.

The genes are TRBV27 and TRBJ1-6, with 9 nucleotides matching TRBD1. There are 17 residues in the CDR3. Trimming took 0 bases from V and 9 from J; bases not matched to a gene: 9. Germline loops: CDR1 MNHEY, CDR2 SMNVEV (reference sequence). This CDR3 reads CASSLSGQGFLSSPLHF. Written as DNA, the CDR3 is TGTGCCAGCAGTTTATCGGGACAGGGATTCTTGAGTTCACCCCTCCACTTT.

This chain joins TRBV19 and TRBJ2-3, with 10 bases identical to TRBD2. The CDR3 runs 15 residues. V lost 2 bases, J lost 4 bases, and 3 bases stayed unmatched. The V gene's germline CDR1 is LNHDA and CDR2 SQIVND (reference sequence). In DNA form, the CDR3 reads TGTGCCAGTAGTATACCGGGACTAGCGTCAGATACGCAGTATTTT. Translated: CASSIPGLASDTQYF.

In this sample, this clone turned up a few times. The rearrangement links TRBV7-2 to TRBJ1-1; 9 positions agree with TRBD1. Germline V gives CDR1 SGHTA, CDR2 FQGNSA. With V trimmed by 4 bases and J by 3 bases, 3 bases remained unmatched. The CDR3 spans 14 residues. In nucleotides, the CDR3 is TGTGCCAGCAGCTCAGGACAGGGGTACACTGAAGCTTTCTTT. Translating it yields CASSSGQGYTEAFF. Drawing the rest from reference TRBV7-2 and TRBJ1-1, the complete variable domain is GAGVSQSPSNKVTEKGKDVELRCDPISGHTALYWYRQSLGQGLEFLIYFQGNSAPDKSGLPSDRFSAERTGGSVSTLTIQRTQQEDSAVYLCASSSGQGYTEAFFGQGTRLTVV.

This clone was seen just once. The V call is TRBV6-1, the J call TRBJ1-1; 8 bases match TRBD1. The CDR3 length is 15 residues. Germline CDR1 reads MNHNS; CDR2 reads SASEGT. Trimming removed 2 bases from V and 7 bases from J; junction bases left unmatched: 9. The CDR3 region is CASSEFDRGVYEAFF. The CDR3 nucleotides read TGTGCCAGCAGTGAATTCGACAGGGGAGTTTATGAAGCTTTCTTT.

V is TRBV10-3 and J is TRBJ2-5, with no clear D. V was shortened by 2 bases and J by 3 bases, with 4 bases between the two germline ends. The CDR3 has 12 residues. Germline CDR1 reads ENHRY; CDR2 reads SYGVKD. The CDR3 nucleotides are TGTGCCATCAGTGAGACAGAAGAGACCCAGTACTTC. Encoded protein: CAISETEETQYF.

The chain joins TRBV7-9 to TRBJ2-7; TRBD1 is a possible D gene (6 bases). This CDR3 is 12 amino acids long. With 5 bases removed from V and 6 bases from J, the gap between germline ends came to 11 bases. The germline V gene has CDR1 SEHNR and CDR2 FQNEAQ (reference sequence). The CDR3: CASSQRGGEQYF. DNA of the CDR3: TGTGCCAGCAGCCAAAGAGGGGGCGAGCAGTACTTC.

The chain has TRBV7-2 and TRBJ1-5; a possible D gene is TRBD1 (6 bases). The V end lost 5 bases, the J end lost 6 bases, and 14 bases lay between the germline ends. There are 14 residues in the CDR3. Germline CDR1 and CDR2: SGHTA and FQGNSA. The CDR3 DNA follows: TGTGCCAGCAGCCCTGGGGGGGGCACTCAGCCCCAGCATTTT. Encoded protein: CASSPGGGTQPQHF.

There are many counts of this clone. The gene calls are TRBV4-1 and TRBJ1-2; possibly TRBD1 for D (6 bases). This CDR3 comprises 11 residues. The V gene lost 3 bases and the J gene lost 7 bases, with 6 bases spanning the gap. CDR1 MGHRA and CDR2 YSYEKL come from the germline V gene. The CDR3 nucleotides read TGCGCCAGCAGCCAGGACAGTGGCTACACCTTC. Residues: CASSQDSGYTF.

CDR3 in DNA: TGTGCCAGCAGCCAAGATTTGGCGCTAGCGGGGGCGGCGCAGTATTTT. The encoded protein is CASSQDLALAGAAQYF. The chain is built from TRBV3-1 (or the pseudogene TRBV3-2) and TRBJ2-3; 10 bases fit TRBD2. This CDR3 contains 16 residues. The germline CDR1 and CDR2 sequences are LGHDT and YNNKEL (reference sequence). The junction had 10 bases not matched to a gene; V was cut back by 0 bases and J by 10 bases.

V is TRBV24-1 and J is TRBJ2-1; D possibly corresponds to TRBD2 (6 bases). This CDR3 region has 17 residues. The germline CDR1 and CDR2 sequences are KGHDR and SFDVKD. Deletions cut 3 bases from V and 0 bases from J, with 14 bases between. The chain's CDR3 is CATSDPGVTSSYNEQFF. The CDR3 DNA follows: TGTGCCACCAGTGATCCGGGGGTCACTAGCTCCTACAATGAGCAGTTCTTC.

CDR3 in amino acids: CASSPGLASDTQYF. The DNA of the CDR3 is TGTGCCAGCAGCCCCGGGCTAGCGTCAGATACGCAGTATTTT. This chain connects TRBV7-2 to TRBJ2-3; tentatively, D is TRBD2 (6 bases). V lost 5 bases and J lost 4, with 13 bases in between. Germline V gives CDR1 SGHTA, CDR2 FQGNSA. CDR3 length: 14 amino acids.

Written as DNA, the CDR3 is TGTGCCAGCAGCGGGAGTGGCGGCGGGACTGCTGGCTACACCTTC. It encodes CASSGSGGGTAGYTF. The gene calls are TRBV3-1 (or the pseudogene TRBV3-2) and TRBJ1-2; a possible D gene is TRBD1 (5 bases). CDR3 length: 15 residues. V lost 5 bases, J lost 7 bases, and 20 bases lay in between. Germline CDR1 is LGHDT and CDR2 is YNNKEL (reference sequence).

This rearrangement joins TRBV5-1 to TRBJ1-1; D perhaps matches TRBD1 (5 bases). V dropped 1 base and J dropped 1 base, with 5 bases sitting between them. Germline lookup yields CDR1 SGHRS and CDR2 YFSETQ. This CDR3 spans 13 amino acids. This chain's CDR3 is CASSLRGNTEAFF. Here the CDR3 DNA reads TGCGCCAGCAGCTTGAGGGGGAACACTGAAGCTTTCTTT.

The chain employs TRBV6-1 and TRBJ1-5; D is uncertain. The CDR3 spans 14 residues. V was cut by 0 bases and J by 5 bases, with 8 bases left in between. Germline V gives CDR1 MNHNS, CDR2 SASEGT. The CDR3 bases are TGTGCCAGCAGTGAAGCGCCGGGAGATCAGCCCCAGCATTTT. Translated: CASSEAPGDQPQHF.